The entry below describes one TCR beta chain. This clonotype came up many times. The antigen this receptor binds is unknown. Base qualities are missing; no much larger clone stands one base away. These data belong to a study of regulatory T cells in long-lasting Graves disease (dated by TCRdb to 2020 to 2023). Turning to the overall study: Persistent Graves' disease was defined as antithyroid drug treatment for over 5 years with persistently positive TSH receptor autoantibodies. The study was registered as a clinical trial and conducted in China. This study used TCR sequencing and RNA sequencing of peripheral blood to compare persistent Graves' disease patients against newly diagnosed Graves' disease patients. A total of roughly 35 samples underwent TCR sequencing, from 13 patients with persistent Graves' disease and approximately 20 patients with newly diagnosed Graves' disease. On average, persistent Graves' disease patients in the clinical cohort had been on antithyroid drugs for approximately ten years. Study-wide conclusions, independent of this receptor: Persistent disease showed preferential use of TRBV28, TRBJ1-2 and TRBJ2-5, whereas newly diagnosed disease favored TRBV20-1 and TRBJ2-1. Only peripheral blood was studied, because thyroid tissue, the primary lesion, was inaccessible. The authors acknowledged the small sample size as a limitation that may reduce accuracy. Persistent Graves' disease patients showed lower TCR Shannon entropy and fewer highly expanded clones than newly diagnosed patients, suggesting clonal expansion. Sequencing and analysis were restricted to the TCR beta chain. More public clonotypes were shared among persistent patients (roughly 3,000) than among newly diagnosed patients (more than 900).

In the paper's terms, the time point label means: persistent/refractory GD, antithyroid drugs over 5 years with positive TRAb. For both TCR sequencing and RNA sequencing, RNA was extracted from PBMCs in TRIzol. Graves' disease was diagnosed according to American Thyroid Association guidelines. Patients were recruited from an endocrinology department in Xi'an, China. Each patient gave approximately 9.7 milliliters of peripheral blood, collected in an EDTA anticoagulant tube. Ficoll Paque Plus density gradient separation was used to isolate PBMCs, and no further T cell sorting was done. An Agilent 2100 Bioanalyzer and agarose gel were used to check RNA quality, while a NanoDrop 2000 measured RNA concentration. Its CDR3 holds 14 amino acids, cysteine through phenylalanine. Only the CDR3 region is kept as DNA, spanning 42 bases read in frame from base 1. A distance of 11 bases separates the germline ends of V and J, which lose 4 bases and 1 base respectively. Per the germline V gene, SNHLY is the CDR1 and FYNNEI is the CDR2.

Library preparation employed multiplex PCR. For sequencing, an Illumina HiSeq 4000 was employed. TCR beta libraries were built with iRepertoire HTBI primers and Arm-PCR amplification of CDR3 regions. Before sequencing, the PCR products went through gel purification. Per the authors' processing: Across samples, 60 to 80 TRBV and 14 TRBJ segments were identified and used for gene usage analysis of CDR3 amino acid clonotypes. Filtered high-quality paired reads were merged into contigs using COPE and FqMerger. BLAST was used to align contigs to IMGT TRBV, TRBD and TRBJ reference genes, and CDR3 was defined according to IMGT. Any clonotype with a frequency above 0.1% was classified as a highly expanded clone. Repertoire diversity was measured by Shannon entropy, and V-J evenness by the Gini coefficient. Clonotypes shared by more than one individual were considered public. TCRdb reprocessed the public reads (quality trimming at Q25 with fastp, clone calling with MiXCR) and kept in-frame beta chains. Entries are consolidated by CDR3 protein sequence, retaining the most common genes and DNA. TCRdb's processing, not the authors' own work, is the source of the V and J calls. Here the sample has under 450,000 distinct CDR3 sequences; roughly 23% occur a single time. Around 30% of the sample is held by the ten biggest clonotypes.

This receptor was taken from a woman between 40 and 50 years old with Graves disease. Donor details come from another sample of the same person, matched by shared clones. The chain uses TRBV2 and TRBJ2-7; a confident D gene designation cannot be given. The specimen comprised peripheral blood mononuclear cells (PBMCs), sampled when the disease was refractory, from a patient treated with antithyroid drugs. CDR3 sequence: CASSVPPISYEQYF. DNA sequence: TGTGCCAGCAGTGTTCCTCCCATTTCCTACGAGCAGTACTTC.